Listed below are T cell receptor beta chains from one sample, sequenced in a study of blood T cell repertoires in COVID-19. Data came from immunoSEQ multiplex PCR; TCRdb stores just in-frame clones and leaves some out. The sample has over 150,000 clones, just under 85% seen once. Source material: peripheral blood. These receptors were obtained from a woman older than 75 with COVID-19, enrolled during active disease. Both conserved end residues are part of each CDR3. D genes are given only for firm matches. Expanded clones are given a class, and other clones once, few, many or no size at all.

V	J	D	size	DNA	CDR3
TRBV10-3	TRBJ2-7	NA	NA	TGTGCCATCAGTGTAGTGGGACTCACCTACGAGCAGTACTTC	CAISVVGLTYEQYF
TRBV5-1	TRBJ2-3	NA	NA	TGCGCCAGCAGCCTGACTACAGATACGCAGTATTTT	CASSLTTDTQYF
TRBV9	TRBJ2-7	TRBD1	NA	TGTGCCAGCAGCCCGGCGGCGACAGGGTTCGACGAGCAGTACTTC	CASSPAATGFDEQYF
TRBV6-1	TRBJ1-2	NA	NA	TGTGCCAGCAGTGAGCACCACCCGGTCTATGGCTACACCTTC	CASSEHHPVYGYTF
TRBV6-5	TRBJ2-1	TRBD1	NA	TGTGCCAGCAGCTACAGCAGGGGGCTCTACAATGAGCAGTTCTTC	CASSYSRGLYNEQFF
TRBV28	TRBJ1-3	TRBD1	NA	TGTGCCAGCAGTTTGACAGGGGGAATAGGAAACACCATATATTTT	CASSLTGGIGNTIYF
TRBV6-2/TRBV6-3	TRBJ2-1	NA	NA	TGTGCCAGCAGCCTACTAGTAACTACCCGGAATGAGCAGTTCTTC	CASSLLVTTRNEQFF
TRBV4-1	TRBJ1-3	NA	NA	TGCGCCAGCAGCCAAGTGGCTGCGGTCGGGGGATCTGGAAACACCATATATTTT	CASSQVAAVGGSGNTIYF
TRBV28	TRBJ1-5	TRBD1	few	TGTGCCAGCAGTTTCCCCCCCGGACAGGGTTTTCAGCCCCAGCATTTT	CASSFPPGQGFQPQHF
TRBV18	TRBJ1-2	NA	NA	TGTGCCAGCTCACCACTCAGTGACAGGAACTATGGCTACACCTTC	CASSPLSDRNYGYTF
TRBV19	TRBJ1-2	NA	NA	TGTGCCAGTAGTATCCCCCGGGAGTACACCTATGGCTACACCTTC	CASSIPREYTYGYTF
TRBV9	TRBJ1-1	NA	NA	TGTGCCAGCAGCGTGCAGAGGGACACTGAAGCTTTCTTT	CASSVQRDTEAFF
TRBV2	TRBJ2-7	NA	NA	TGTGCCAGCAAGAAGGGGCACGAGCAGTACTTC	CASKKGHEQYF
TRBV14	TRBJ1-2	NA	NA	TGTGCCAGCAGCCAAGATCACAGGAGGGTGAAAGGCTACACCTTC	CASSQDHRRVKGYTF
TRBV30	TRBJ1-1	NA	once	TGTGCCTGGAGCGGGTTCTATTGGAACACTGAAGCTTTCTTT	CAWSGFYWNTEAFF
TRBV19	TRBJ2-7	NA	NA	TGTGCCAGTAGTGCACAGGGTGGACGGGGAGAGCAGTACTTC	CASSAQGGRGEQYF
TRBV28	TRBJ1-2	NA	NA	TGTGCCAGCAGTCTAATTGGCTACACCTTC	CASSLIGYTF
TRBV6-2/TRBV6-3	TRBJ1-1	TRBD1	NA	TGTGCCAGCAGCCCTAGCCTCGGGACAGGGAACCTAGCTGAAGCTTTCTTT	CASSPSLGTGNLAEAFF
TRBV7-2	TRBJ2-5	NA	NA	TGTGCCAGCAGCTTTCAGGCGGGGCAAGAGACCCAGTACTTC	CASSFQAGQETQYF
TRBV18	TRBJ1-3	NA	NA	TGTGCCAGCTCACCGCTGGCCGGGACACCTGGAAACACCATATATTTT	CASSPLAGTPGNTIYF
TRBV29-1	TRBJ2-3	TRBD2	NA	TGCAGCGTTGCCCCGAAGGTAGCGGGGGGGGATACGCAGTATTTT	CSVAPKVAGGDTQYF
TRBV30	TRBJ1-1	NA	few	TGTGCCTGGTTGGGACATTCGAACACTGAAGCTTTCTTT	CAWLGHSNTEAFF
TRBV19	TRBJ1-5	TRBD1	NA	TGTGCCAGTAGTTACAGGGGGGGAGAGTTTTATAGCAATCAGCCCCAGCATTTT	CASSYRGGEFYSNQPQHF
TRBV6-5	TRBJ2-2	TRBD1	NA	TGTGCCAGCAGTTGGGACAGGGCCCTCACCGGGGAGCTGTTTTTT	CASSWDRALTGELFF
TRBV23-1	TRBJ1-6	TRBD1	NA	TGCGCCAGCAGCCTTGGACAGGACCACCTCTGTCTGGGATATAGATATAATTCACCCCTCCACTTT	CASSLGQDHLCLGYRYNSPLHF
TRBV29-1	TRBJ2-3	NA	few	TGCAGCGTTGGTTCAGGGAGCACAGATACGCAGTATTTT	CSVGSGSTDTQYF
TRBV6-2/TRBV6-3	TRBJ1-1	NA	few	TGTGCCAGCAGCCAACAGGGGAACACTGAAGCTTTCTTT	CASSQQGNTEAFF
TRBV7-3	TRBJ1-2	TRBD1	NA	TGTGCCAGCAGCTTAAAGAACAGGGGGCTTGGCTACACCTTC	CASSLKNRGLGYTF
TRBV18	TRBJ2-2	NA	NA	TGTGCCAGCTCACCCGGGATTTACACCGGGGAGCTGTTTTTT	CASSPGIYTGELFF
TRBV30	TRBJ1-2	TRBD1	NA	TGTGCCCGTGGGACAGGGGGCGGTGGCTACACCTTC	CARGTGGGGYTF
TRBV6-5	TRBJ1-4	TRBD1	NA	TGTGCCAGCAGGGGGACAGGCCCATATGAAAAACTGTTTTTT	CASRGTGPYEKLFF
TRBV7-3	TRBJ1-1	NA	once	TGTGCCAGCAGCTGGAAAGGGGATACTGAAGCTTTCTTT	CASSWKGDTEAFF
TRBV4-2	TRBJ1-4	NA	once	TGTGCCAGCAGCCAAGCCGGTTTGTCGACTAATGAAAAACTGTTTTTT	CASSQAGLSTNEKLFF
TRBV4-1	TRBJ1-1	TRBD1	few	TGCGCCAGCAGCCAAGATCGGTGGACAGGGGACACTGAAGCTTTCTTT	CASSQDRWTGDTEAFF